This T cell receptor (beta chain) was captured in a study of cytotoxic CD8 clonotypes in ibrutinib-treated CLL (dated by TCRdb to 2020 to 2023). At the level of the whole study: In this cohort, about 16 patients were treatment-naive and fewer than 13 were relapsed/refractory, while around 17 had unmutated IGHV. Responses were partial in some 24 patients and complete in 2; after median roughly 69 months follow-up, approximately 15 stayed in remission and roughly twelve progressed. The response samples were drawn at a median of roughly twelve months into treatment, with a range of about 6 to 40 months. On average, each sample had some 260,000 productive templates and almost 95,000 productive rearrangements. Longitudinal samples were available for about 30% of the roughly 86 trial participants. Cryopreserved peripheral blood mononuclear cells were collected before treatment, at response, and at either disease progression or sustained remission. Every remission and progressive disease sample was obtained while ibrutinib was still being received by the patients.

This clone was detected once. Its cognate antigen has yet to be identified. There are no base qualities to consult, and no much larger clone falls within one base. On a MiSeq, deep resolution sequencing aimed for a depth between 1 in 1 million and 1 in 200,000 T cells, with each clonotype covered 10x on average. The immunoSEQ hsTCRB Kit was used to generate TCR beta libraries. As for the authors' bioinformatics: Data were analyzed with ImmunoSEQ Data Assistant and ImmunoSEQ Analyzer, with V, D and J genes assigned per IMGT definitions. Clonality, which ranges from 0 to 1, was calculated as one minus the normalized Shannon entropy of productive rearrangement frequencies. Public clonotype analysis was restricted to overrepresented clonotypes comprising at least 0.05% of each patient's repertoire. Approximately 13 age-matched healthy donor repertoires from immuneACCESS served as clonality controls. TCRdb provides this immuneACCESS table in a form limited to in-frame rearrangements. Some clones are lacking; in checked studies, under half of them reflect an unresolved V gene, and why the rest are absent is not known. The V and J calls and clone size come from that table; D and trimming were worked out from the DNA. This sample holds roughly 160,000 clones; about 84% were observed only once. Of the sample, under 5.5% falls within the top ten clones.

The paper as a whole reports these results and caveats: Public clonotypes were found to be uncommon and were observed to contract or remain stable during treatment; the increase in clonality was shown to reflect expansion of private clonotypes at ibrutinib response. Sampling times were not matched between sustained-remission and progressing patients, and lymph node repertoires were not studied. At baseline, clonality was higher than in age-matched healthy donors and showed a strong correlation with circulating CD8+ T-cell counts. At ibrutinib response clonality went up, during sustained remission it held steady, and at progression it dropped back toward baseline.

The time point label, as the study defines it: around 25 months on ibrutinib. Roughly 2.2 micrograms of genomic DNA were extracted from cryopreserved PBMCs for TCR beta library preparation. Longitudinal blood samples from CLL patients receiving ibrutinib monotherapy were subjected to high-throughput TCR beta sequencing. The patients took part in an open-label, single-center phase 2 trial of ibrutinib monotherapy. V is trimmed back by 4 bases and J by 1 base, and the junction contains 14 bases that no gene match accounts for. CDR1 and CDR2, per the germline V gene, are SGHTA and FQGNSA. Reading from cysteine to phenylalanine, the CDR3 counts 19 amino acids. The read is trimmed to its CDR3 DNA, 57 bases read in frame from base 1.

The chain was built from TRBV7-2 and TRBJ2-4; TRBD2 fits 9 bases in the junction. This TCR came from a human donor with chronic lymphocytic leukemia. Source: PBMCs, taken after 24 months of ibrutinib treatment. The bases are TGTGCCAGCAGCTCCGGGACTAGCAAAGGGGGTGTCGCCAAAAACATTCAGTACTTC. This translates into CASSSGTSKGGVAKNIQYF.